What follows is one TCR beta chain and its context. Its matching antigen is unknown. This specimen belongs to a study of T cells after yellow fever vaccination. Study-level background: Fractions of limited cellularity were prepared by means of SMART-Seq v4 Ultra Low Input.

Overall study results and limits: In FACS-sorted repertoires, abundant clonotypes from the bulk population could appear as contaminants. Once the booster was given, most primary-vaccination clones reappeared, at around 95% for CD4 and roughly 86% for CD8. Secondary responses were weaker yet peaked faster, day 5 versus 15.

This CDR3 has 14 amino acids. V lost 4 bases to trimming and J lost 7 bases; unmatched junction nucleotides: 6. Germline loops: CDR1 MNHEY, CDR2 SVGAGI. One entry per CDR3 protein, called by TCRdb with MiXCR from the 5' RACE reads. This table holds hundreds of thousands of distinct CDR3 sequences, around 13% found once. The TCR originated in a man younger than 35 who received the YFV17D yellow fever vaccine. The chain has TRBV6-5 and TRBJ2-7; 11 positions agree with TRBD1. The specimen comprised CD4+ T cells sorted from PBMCs, sampled 15 days after the yellow fever booster vaccination. The CDR3 DNA sequence: TGTGCCAGCAGTTTGGACAGGGGGCAAAGAGAGCAGTACTTC. Its protein product is CASSLDRGQREQYF.